The 24 T cell receptor beta chains below come from one sample, sequenced in a study of OX40 agonist ivuxolimab in advanced cancers. The library was produced with the immunoSEQ multiplex PCR assay. What TCRdb holds here is the immuneACCESS table cut down to in-frame rearrangements. Part of the clones is not present; checked against another copy, under half of the missing clones reflect an unresolved V gene, and the others are unexplained. The table for this sample lists 70,000 to 95,000 clones; 80% to 85% of them were counted only once. More than 0.95% of the sample goes to the ten largest clones. The material sequenced was CD4+ or CD8+ T cells sorted from blood, taken in a trial of the OX40 agonist ivuxolimab. The source is an adult with an advanced solid tumor such as melanoma, head and neck, liver or kidney cancer.

The chain carries TRBV6-5 and TRBJ2-1, with 7 bases fitting TRBD2. The CDR3 runs 15 residues. Trimming removed 6 bases from V and 0 bases from J; junction bases left unmatched: 5. Germline-derived CDR1 and CDR2 are MNHEY and SVGAGI. The CDR3 DNA reads TGTGCCAGCAGATCACTAGCGCTCTCCTACAATGAGCAGTTCTTC. Encoded protein: CASRSLALSYNEQFF.

This rearrangement joins TRBV19 to TRBJ2-7, with unresolved D. V was cut by 10 bases and J by 4 bases, with 11 bases left in between. The CDR3 has 11 amino acids. Germline V lookup: CDR1 LNHDA, CDR2 SQIVND (reference sequence). The CDR3 loop reads CATENRYEQYF. DNA of the CDR3: TGTGCCACCGAAAATCGGTACGAGCAGTACTTC. Full variable domain (rest looked up from reference TRBV19 and TRBJ2-7): DGGITQSPKYLFRKEGQNVTLSCEQNLNHDAMYWYRQDPGQGLRLIYYSQIVNDFQKGDIAEGYSVSREKKESFPLTVTSAQKNPTAFYLCATENRYEQYFGPGTRLTVT.

The gene calls are TRBV10-3 and TRBJ1-3; D not certain. This CDR3 is built from 16 residues. Germline CDR1 and CDR2: ENHRY and SYGVKD. Trimming took off 0 bases at V and 0 bases at J, with 9 bases between the two ends. The CDR3 here is CAISESVLASGNTIYF. As DNA, the CDR3 is TGTGCCATCAGTGAGTCTGTACTTGCCTCTGGAAACACCATATATTTT.

This clone was found once. The chain employs TRBV7-9 and TRBJ1-1; no clear D. Germline V CDR1 and CDR2: SEHNR, FQNEAQ (reference sequence). The CDR3 has 14 amino acids. The V gene lost 2 bases and the J gene lost 6 bases, with 13 bases spanning the gap. The chain's CDR3 is CASSLTGLGAEAFF. In DNA form, the CDR3 reads TGTGCCAGCAGCTTAACCGGACTGGGCGCTGAAGCTTTCTTT.

This clone was counted only a few times. The chain is built from TRBV10-2 and TRBJ2-1; 10 bases match TRBD1. Germline trimming cut 2 bases from V and 9 bases from J; bases unmatched to any gene: 16. From germline, CDR1 is WSHSY and CDR2 SAAADI. This CDR3 spans 18 amino acids. DNA for the CDR3: TGCGCCAGCAGTGAGATCCCGGGACAGGGGTTCAACTGGGGTGAGCAGTTCTTC. Encoded protein: CASSEIPGQGFNWGEQFF.

This clone was counted once. This chain links TRBV21-1 with TRBJ2-7; no DNA check was done on the table's D call, TRBD2. TRBV21-1 is an annotated pseudogene. This CDR3 is built from 20 residues. DNA of the CDR3: TGTGCCAGCAGCAAATATTCGTCCGACTTGGCAGCGGGGAAGACCTACGAGCAGTACTTC. Encoded protein: CASSKYSSDLAAGKTYEQYF.

In this sample, this clone turned up once. CDR3 residues: CASTPPGIGNSPLHF. The CDR3 coding sequence is TGTGCCAGCACCCCCCCCGGGATTGGTAATTCACCCCTCCACTTT. The gene calls are TRBV28 and TRBJ1-6; no clear D gene. The germline V gene has CDR1 MDHEN and CDR2 SYDVKM. The V gene lost 7 bases and the J gene lost 6 bases, with 16 bases spanning the gap. This CDR3 region has 15 residues.

This clone was recorded only once. V usage is TRBV6-5 and J usage is TRBJ1-1, with a possible D match to TRBD1 (5 bases). CDR3 length: 15 amino acids. The ends were cut back, 0 bases at V and 1 base at J, with 9 bases in the middle. Germline CDR1 is MNHEY and CDR2 is SVGAGI. The CDR3 sequence is CASSYSFTGNTEAFF. In DNA, the CDR3 is TGTGCCAGCAGTTACTCTTTTACAGGGAACACTGAAGCTTTCTTT.

V gene TRBV6-4 combines with J gene TRBJ2-7; TRBD1 aligns across 7 bases. Germline V CDR1 and CDR2: MRHNA, SNTAGT. CDR3 length: 15 amino acids. J was trimmed by 2 bases and V by 5 bases; bases with no gene match: 9. CDR3 protein: CASSTLEGGTYEQYF. CDR3 nucleotides: TGTGCCAGCAGTACCCTTGAAGGGGGCACCTACGAGCAGTACTTC.

V and J are TRBV6-6 and TRBJ1-4; tentative D call: TRBD1 (6 bases). The CDR3 is made up of 15 amino acids. Germline V lookup: CDR1 MNHNY, CDR2 SVGAGI (reference sequence). Between the trimmed V and J ends, which lost 5 bases and 8 bases, there was a span of 18 bases. The CDR3 nucleotides read TGTGCCAGCAGTAATCCCCAGGGGACCACCGAAAAACTGTTTTTT. This translates into CASSNPQGTTEKLFF.

The rearrangement links TRBV30 to TRBJ2-1; a weak D match, TRBD2 (5 bases). The CDR3 covers 13 residues. Per germline, CDR1 GTSNPN and CDR2 SVGIG (reference sequence). V lost 0 bases, J lost 9 bases, and 12 bases lay in between. The CDR3 coding sequence is TGTGCCTGGAGTGTAAGGACGGGATCTGAGCAGTTCTTC. This encodes CAWSVRTGSEQFF. Together with reference TRBV30 and TRBJ2-1, the CDR3 gives the full variable domain: SQTIHQWPATLVQPVGSPLSLECTVEGTSNPNLYWYRQAAGRGLQLLFYSVGIGQISSEVPQNLSASRPQDRQFILSSKKLLLSDSGFYLCAWSVRTGSEQFFGPGTRLTVL.

The chain is built from TRBV10-3 and TRBJ1-1; no clear D gene. Trimming left V 11 bases short and J 1 base short, with 11 bases between. Germline assignment: CDR1 ENHRY and CDR2 SYGVKD. The CDR3 is made up of 12 amino acids. The CDR3 DNA follows: TGTGCCCTCGGCAGGACGAACACTGAAGCTTTCTTT. It yields the protein CALGRTNTEAFF.

The V call is TRBV19, the J call TRBJ2-7; perhaps TRBD1 as D (6 bases). Germline assignment: CDR1 LNHDA and CDR2 SQIVND (reference sequence). V was pared by 1 base and J by 0 bases, with 10 bases between. This CDR3 region has 15 residues. CDR3 residues: CASSIATGSSYEQYF. DNA of the CDR3: TGTGCCAGTAGTATAGCTACAGGGAGCTCCTACGAGCAGTACTTC.

CDR3 protein: CASSSTGASNQPQHF. As DNA, the CDR3 is TGTGCCAGCAGCTCCACAGGGGCCAGCAATCAGCCCCAGCATTTT. The V and J genes are TRBV7-2 and TRBJ1-5, with TRBD1 identical over 7 bases. This CDR3 spans 15 amino acids. Germline CDR1 SGHTA, CDR2 FQGNSA. V lost 4 bases to trimming and J lost 1 base; unmatched junction nucleotides: 4.

This chain links TRBV5-4 with TRBJ2-5; D is ambiguous. There are 12 residues in the CDR3. CDR1 SGHNT and CDR2 YYREEE come from the germline V gene (reference sequence). Trimming left V 2 bases short and J 2 bases short, with 4 bases between. The CDR3 reads CASSLHQETQYF. DNA for the CDR3: TGTGCCAGCAGCTTACATCAAGAGACCCAGTACTTC. Together with reference TRBV5-4 and TRBJ2-5, the CDR3 gives the full variable domain: ETGVTQSPTHLIKTRGQQVTLRCSSQSGHNTVSWYQQALGQGPQFIFQYYREEENGRGNFPPRFSGLQFPNYSSELNVNALELDDSALYLCASSLHQETQYFGPGTRLLVL.

The rearrangement uses TRBV6-5 and TRBJ1-1, with a tentative D call TRBD1 (5 bases). CDR3 length: 15 residues. Germline lookup yields CDR1 MNHEY and CDR2 SVGAGI. V dropped 2 bases and J dropped 4 bases, with 14 bases sitting between them. The CDR3 spells CASSYGEYGGTEAFF. In DNA form, the CDR3 reads TGTGCCAGCAGTTACGGAGAGTACGGGGGCACTGAAGCTTTCTTT.

V is TRBV18 and J is TRBJ1-1, with a tentative D call TRBD1 (5 bases). In germline, CDR1 is KGHSH, CDR2 LQKENI. The CDR3 loop spans 14 amino acids. V dropped 3 bases and J dropped 11 bases, with 19 bases sitting between them. The CDR3 DNA reads TGTGCCAGCTCACCCTTTTTTGGACCGAGGGGTGCTTTCTTT. It encodes CASSPFFGPRGAFF.

The V gene is TRBV5-4, the J gene TRBJ2-3, with D possibly being TRBD2 (6 bases). Deletions cut 2 bases from V and 0 bases from J, with 16 bases between. CDR1 and CDR2 from the germline V gene are SGHNT and YYREEE (reference sequence). This CDR3 region has 17 residues. The CDR3 bases are TGTGCCAGCAGCTTTGGAGGGGCTTCTCGTAGCACAGATACGCAGTATTTT. This sequence encodes CASSFGGASRSTDTQYF.

The rearrangement uses TRBV27 and TRBJ2-6; D perhaps matches TRBD1 (5 bases). Germline CDR1 and CDR2: MNHEY and SMNVEV (reference sequence). Trimming removed 2 bases from V and 0 bases from J, with 8 bases in between. The CDR3 loop spans 16 amino acids. This CDR3 reads CASSLRQTSGANVLTF. The DNA for the CDR3 is TGTGCCAGCAGTTTAAGACAGACCTCTGGGGCCAACGTCCTGACTTTC.

This clone was recorded once. The V and J genes are TRBV28 and TRBJ1-2; D is uncertain. This CDR3 has 17 residues. The V gene's germline CDR1 is MDHEN and CDR2 SYDVKM. V gave up 5 bases and J gave up 2 bases, with 21 bases separating them. CDR3 sequence: CASSRLGKYNGNYGYTF. CDR3 DNA sequence: TGTGCCAGCAGTCGCCTCGGGAAATACAACGGGAACTATGGCTACACCTTC.

The CDR3 sequence is CASNRQGGEQYV. In nucleotides, the CDR3 is TGTGCCAGCAACAGACAGGGGGGCGAGCAGTACGTC. This chain links TRBV28 with TRBJ2-7; 9 nucleotides agree with TRBD1. The junction had 4 bases not matched to a gene; V was cut back by 7 bases and J by 6 bases. CDR3 length: 12 residues. Per germline, CDR1 MDHEN and CDR2 SYDVKM.

This clone appeared a few times. The chain has TRBV5-1 and TRBJ2-1; tentatively, D is TRBD2 (6 bases). The CDR3 is 16 residues long. The germline CDR1 and CDR2 sequences are SGHRS and YFSETQ. With 0 bases removed from V and 2 bases from J, the gap between germline ends came to 12 bases. For the CDR3, the DNA is TGCGCCAGCAGCTTGGCCGGCGGGGCAGCCTACAATGAGCAGTTCTTC. It is translated as CASSLAGGAAYNEQFF.

The chain is built from TRBV7-2 and TRBJ1-5, with D maybe TRBD1 (6 bases). The CDR3 contains 12 residues. Per the germline V gene, CDR1 is SGHTA and CDR2 is FQGNSA. V was clipped by 8 bases and J by 3 bases, with 8 bases between them. CDR3 sequence reads: CASHRDNQPQHF. CDR3 bases: TGTGCCAGCCACAGGGACAATCAGCCCCAGCATTTT.

This clone was seen once. The DNA of the CDR3 is TGTGCCAGCAGCTTAGTGTTCGGGACGGGGGGGCCATCCTACAATGAGCAGTTCTTC. Its translation is CASSLVFGTGGPSYNEQFF. The chain employs TRBV7-6 and TRBJ2-1; 8 bases agree with TRBD2. J was trimmed by 1 base and V by 1 base; bases with no gene match: 12. This CDR3 is built from 19 residues. Germline CDR1 and CDR2: SGHVS and FNYEAQ.